The clone carrying this T cell receptor beta chain was seen only a few times. As yet, its antigen is unknown. This record comes from a study of T-cell memory formation after mild COVID-19. Study-wide context: The study found TCR clusters largely donor specific.

The V end lost 7 bases, the J end lost 0 bases, and 10 bases lay between the germline ends. The CDR3 has 14 amino acids. Germline-derived CDR1 and CDR2 are SNHLY and FYNNEI. Whole-study findings and limits: Researchers report contracting CD4+ clones mostly in CM and EM, with CD8+ clones in EMRA. While clones contracting from day 15 to 85 were balanced between CD4 and CD8, later expanders leaned CD4+.

It was 5'RACE with constant-segment primers that produced the TCR alpha and TCR beta cDNA libraries, which carried sample barcodes and UMIs. TCRdb independently ran MiXCR on the 5' RACE reads; one entry per CDR3 protein. The table has under 450,000 distinct CDR3 sequences, about a quarter seen once. Sequences were obtained from PBMCs or a T cell subset sorted from them (not recorded which). This TCR was recovered from an adult woman who had mild COVID-19 (a few samples of this study predate the infection). Cell type and time point are not known. This chain links TRBV2 with TRBJ2-1; D ambiguous. CDR3 protein: CASTPVSSYNEQFF. The CDR3 region has the DNA TGTGCCAGCACCCCTGTAAGCTCCTACAATGAGCAGTTCTTC.